Sequencing of this T cell receptor (beta chain) was carried out in a study of blood T cell repertoires in COVID-19. Study as a whole: The United States, Italy and Spain supplied acute and convalescent COVID-19 samples.

In the original processing: It was from reference gene primer amplification that nucleated cell counts were estimated. Libraries were prepared by immunoSEQ multiplex PCR; TCRdb keeps only in-frame clonotypes and omits some of them. V and J calls plus clone size are reproduced from that table; the DNA served to infer D and trimming. Of some 62,000 clones in the sample, around 73% were seen once. The sequence came from a man aged 60 to 75 with COVID-19, enrolled during active disease. The sample consisted of peripheral blood.

Here the CDR3 reads CAISGRGRLGARTGELFF. The CDR3, as DNA: TGTGCCATCAGCGGGAGGGGCCGACTAGGAGCTCGGACCGGGGAGCTGTTTTTT. The chain employs TRBV10-3 and TRBJ2-2; TRBD2 aligns across 8 bases. Germline V gives CDR1 ENHRY, CDR2 SYGVKD. V was clipped by 6 bases and J by 5 bases; unmatched bases: 17. This CDR3 spans 18 amino acids.